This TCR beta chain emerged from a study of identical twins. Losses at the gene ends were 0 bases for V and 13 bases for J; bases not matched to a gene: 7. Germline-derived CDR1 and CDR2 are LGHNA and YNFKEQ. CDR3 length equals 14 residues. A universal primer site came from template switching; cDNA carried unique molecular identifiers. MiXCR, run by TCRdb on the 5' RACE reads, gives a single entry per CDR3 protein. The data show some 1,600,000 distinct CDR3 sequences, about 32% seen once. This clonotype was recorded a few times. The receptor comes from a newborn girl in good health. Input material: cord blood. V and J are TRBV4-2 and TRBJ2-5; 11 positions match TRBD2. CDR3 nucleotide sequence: TGTGCCAGCAGCCAAGAGAGAACTAGCGGGAGTATGTACTTC. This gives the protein CASSQERTSGSMYF.